This T cell receptor (beta chain) was captured in a study of technical replicates of blood from a few donors. Profiling relied on immunoSEQ multiplex PCR, and the TCRdb table lists in-frame clones only, not all of them. The sample has 91,000 or so clones, nearly 97% seen once. Germline lookup yields CDR1 MDHEN and CDR2 SYDVKM. V was clipped by 5 bases and J by 3 bases, with 14 bases between them. CDR3 length: 15 residues. The chain combines TRBV28 with TRBJ2-1; maybe TRBD1 (6 bases). What was sequenced was T cells isolated from PBMCs. The receptor's source is a human donor in good health. The CDR3 DNA is TGTGCCAGCAGTATAACAGGGTCTGTCTACAATGAGCAGTTCTTC. The encoded protein is CASSITGSVYNEQFF.